The subject of this entry is one T cell receptor beta chain. Donors were systemically healthy Caucasian individuals from Russia aged about 6 to 95 years. The source of the sample is a study of blood T cells in healthy people across ages. Using a J-beta primer mix together with a sample-barcoded 5' primer, a second PCR was run for about 6 to 12 cycles. Every sample gave at least 2.5 million paired-end reads containing CDR3. A single record per CDR3 protein comes from TCRdb applying MiXCR to the 5' RACE reads. The table lists 380,000 or so distinct CDR3 sequences, 45% to 60% of them singletons. The clonotype comes from a man aged 55-75 years in good health. Specimen: blood.

The CDR3 spells CSAGSRTPPYEQYF. The DNA of the CDR3 is TGCAGTGCTGGGTCCCGGACCCCACCCTACGAGCAGTACTTC. The chain employs TRBV20-1 and TRBJ2-7; D remains unclear. This CDR3 is built from 14 residues. The V end was cut by 5 bases, the J end by 2 bases, with 16 bases between. CDR1 is DFQATT and CDR2 is SNEGSKA in the germline V gene (reference sequence).